This T cell receptor (beta chain) originates from a study of T cells after posttransplantation cyclophosphamide. Overall study results and limits: Donor-recipient repertoire similarity was low at 1-2 months, rising over year one. Skin or GI-infiltrating T cells shared few TRB sequences with blood. TRB clonality was highly associated with recipient CMV seropositivity and reactivation.

CDR1 DFQATT and CDR2 SNEGSKA come from the germline V gene (reference sequence). Trimming took 6 bases from V and 5 from J, leaving 7 bases between them. The CDR3 runs 10 residues. Using immunoSEQ multiplex PCR, the repertoire was profiled, and TCRdb retains in-frame clones only, with some absent. The sample records about 47,000 clones, 94% being singletons. With regard to this clone: Its antigen is not known.

This related bone marrow graft donor gave peripheral blood on the day of marrow donation. V and J are TRBV20-1 and TRBJ2-5; D unresolved. The clonotype was recovered from a woman in her twenties or thirties in good health and a related stem cell transplant donor. Input material: PBMCs. CDR3 nucleotides: TGCAGTGCGAGCGAGGAGACCCAGTACTTC. Its translation: CSASEETQYF.